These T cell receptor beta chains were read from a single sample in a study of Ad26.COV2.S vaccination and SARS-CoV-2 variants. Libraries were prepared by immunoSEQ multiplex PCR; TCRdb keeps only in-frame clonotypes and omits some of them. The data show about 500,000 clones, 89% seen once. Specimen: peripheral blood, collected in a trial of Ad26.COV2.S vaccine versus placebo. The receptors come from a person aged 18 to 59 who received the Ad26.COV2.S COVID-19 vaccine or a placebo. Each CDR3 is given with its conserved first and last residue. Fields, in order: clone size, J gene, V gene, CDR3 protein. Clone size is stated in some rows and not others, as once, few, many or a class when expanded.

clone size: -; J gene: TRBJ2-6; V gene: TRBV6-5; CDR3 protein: CASSYSLQSGANVLTF
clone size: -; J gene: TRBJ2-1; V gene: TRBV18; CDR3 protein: CASSPRPGGAGGYNEQFF
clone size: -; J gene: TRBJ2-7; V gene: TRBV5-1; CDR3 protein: CASSLASTTYEQYF
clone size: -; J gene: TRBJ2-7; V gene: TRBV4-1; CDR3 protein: CASSQVTSGTVQYF
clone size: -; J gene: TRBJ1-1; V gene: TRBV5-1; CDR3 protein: CASSSVRGSTEAFF
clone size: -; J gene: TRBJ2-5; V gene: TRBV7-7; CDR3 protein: CASSPTGLGETQYF
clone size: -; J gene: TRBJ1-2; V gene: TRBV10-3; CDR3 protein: CAIRKGQGIYYGYTF
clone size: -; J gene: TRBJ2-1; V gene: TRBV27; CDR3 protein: CASSLWTGSHNEQFF
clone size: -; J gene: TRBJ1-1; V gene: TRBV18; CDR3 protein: CASSPRVASNTEAFF
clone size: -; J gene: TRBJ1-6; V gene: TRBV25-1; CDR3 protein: CASSSPGSNSPLHF
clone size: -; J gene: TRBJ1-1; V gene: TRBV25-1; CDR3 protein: CASHRGDTEAFF
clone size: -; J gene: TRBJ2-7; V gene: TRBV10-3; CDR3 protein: CAISQGLAGERGSYEQYF
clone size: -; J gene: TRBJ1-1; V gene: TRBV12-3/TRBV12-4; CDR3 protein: CASSTGDTEAFF
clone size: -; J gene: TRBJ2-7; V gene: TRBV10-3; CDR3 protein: CAISAHYEQYF
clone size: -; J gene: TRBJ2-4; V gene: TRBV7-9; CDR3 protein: CASSSGGIQYF
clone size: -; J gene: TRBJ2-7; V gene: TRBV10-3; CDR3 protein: CAISEKQGPDEQYF
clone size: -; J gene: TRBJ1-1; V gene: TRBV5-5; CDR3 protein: CASSRFADTGANTEAFF
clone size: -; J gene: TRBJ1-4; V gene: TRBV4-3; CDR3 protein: CASSQESSDRGREKLFF
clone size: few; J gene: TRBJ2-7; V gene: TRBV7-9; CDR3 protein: CASSLYAEHSYEQYF
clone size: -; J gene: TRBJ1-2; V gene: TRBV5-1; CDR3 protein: CASSFQDTFYGYTF
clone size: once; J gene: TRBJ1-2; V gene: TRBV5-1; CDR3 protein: CASSGDPGYLGYTF
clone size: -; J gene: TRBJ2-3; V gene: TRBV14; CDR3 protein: CASSQDLVTDTQYF
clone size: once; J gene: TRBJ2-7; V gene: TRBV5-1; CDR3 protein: CASRPGTVSYEQYF
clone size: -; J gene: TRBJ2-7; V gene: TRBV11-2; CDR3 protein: CASSLDSYSYEQYF
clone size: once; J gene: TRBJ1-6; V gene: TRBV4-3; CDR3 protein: CASSQDMWTGGDSPLHF
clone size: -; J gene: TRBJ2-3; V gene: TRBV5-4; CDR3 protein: CASSLGGRRTDTQYF
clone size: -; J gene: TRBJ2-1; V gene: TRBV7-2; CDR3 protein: CASSLGAGVPYNEQFF
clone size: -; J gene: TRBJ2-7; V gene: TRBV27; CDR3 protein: CASSQTGREPYEQYF
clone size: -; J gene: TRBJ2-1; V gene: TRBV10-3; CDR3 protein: CAISLHLQGDYNEQFF
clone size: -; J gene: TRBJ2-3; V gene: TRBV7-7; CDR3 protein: CASSLGALSTDTQYF
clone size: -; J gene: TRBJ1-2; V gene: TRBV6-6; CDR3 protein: CASTDNVGGNYGYTF
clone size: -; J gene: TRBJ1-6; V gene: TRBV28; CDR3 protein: CASSLRGTTVGPLHF
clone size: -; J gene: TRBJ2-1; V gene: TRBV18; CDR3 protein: CASSPLSGRGGNEQFF
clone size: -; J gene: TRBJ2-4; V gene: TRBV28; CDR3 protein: CASSPPGQGNIQYF
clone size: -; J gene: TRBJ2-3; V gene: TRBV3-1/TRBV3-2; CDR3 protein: CASSPTRDTQYF
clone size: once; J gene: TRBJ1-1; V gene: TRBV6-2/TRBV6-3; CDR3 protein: CASSFTLEAREAFF
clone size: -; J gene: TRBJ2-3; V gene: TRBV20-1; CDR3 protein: CSARTRQQYF
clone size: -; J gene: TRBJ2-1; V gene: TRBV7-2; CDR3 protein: CASSLDGSSYNEQFF
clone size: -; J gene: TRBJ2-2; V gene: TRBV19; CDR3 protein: CASSIIGGTGELFF
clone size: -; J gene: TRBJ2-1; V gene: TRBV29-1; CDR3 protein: CSVASLGLQRNEQFF
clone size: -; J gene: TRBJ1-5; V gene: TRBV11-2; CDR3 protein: CASSLDSYQPQHF